This TCR beta chain emerged from a study of monozygotic twins with inflammatory bowel disease. General study findings and limits: Discordant twins had repertoire similarity that did not differ from that of concordant twins, possibly from limited power.

Of note for this clonotype: The target antigen is unknown.

This CDR3 comprises 16 residues. Germline V lookup: CDR1 SQVTM, CDR2 ANQGSEA. UMIs incorporating a 6-nucleotide sample barcode were appended by means of template switching. TCRdb re-called the 5' RACE reads; one entry per CDR3 protein, DNA not given. Its table lists 150,000 to 200,000 distinct CDR3 sequences. Sequencing was done on a sample of blood. The chain recombines TRBV29-1 with TRBJ2-7; TCRdb's D gene call, TRBD1, goes unchecked for lack of DNA. The origin of this receptor is a human donor with ulcerative colitis or Crohn's disease, or a healthy co-twin of an affected twin (not recorded which). CDR3 sequence reads: CSVEDYRTGEVNEQYF.